This passage covers 22 T cell receptor beta chains from one sample sequenced in a study of T cells in tuberculosis. The repertoire was sequenced with immunoSEQ multiplex PCR; TCRdb's copy has only in-frame clones and lacks some. The sample carries roughly 60,000 clones, about 76% recorded once. Sorting used thawed, overnight-rested PBMC stained with anti-CD3, a viability dye and GMM-loaded CD1B tetramer. C32 glucose monomycolate from Rhodococcus equi was loaded onto the CD1B tetramers. Material: CD1b-GMM tetramer-negative cells sorted from PBMCs. The receptor source for this set is an adult woman with latent tuberculosis.

In nucleotides, the CDR3 is TGTGCCAGCAGTCCCCGACAGGGGATAGACCAAGAGACCCAGTACTTC. This codes for CASSPRQGIDQETQYF. The chain combines TRBV28 with TRBJ2-5, with TRBD1 identical over 8 bases. The germline CDR1 and CDR2 sequences are MDHEN and SYDVKM. CDR3 length: 16 amino acids. J was trimmed by 0 bases and V by 5 bases; bases with no gene match: 8.

A single count supports this clone. This chain uses TRBV7-3 with TRBJ2-1; a weak D match, TRBD2 (7 bases). This CDR3 is 18 amino acids long. The V end was cut by 5 bases, the J end by 2 bases, with 22 bases between. The germline V gene encodes CDR1 SGHTA and CDR2 FQGTGA. DNA for the CDR3: TGTGCCAGCAGCGAAATGGGGGGGCACTTCGAACCCTACAATGAGCAGTTCTTC. Its translation is CASSEMGGHFEPYNEQFF.

The rearrangement links TRBV6-1 to TRBJ2-7, with 8 bases matching TRBD1. J gave up 2 bases and V 2 bases, and 5 bases lay outside the gene matches. The CDR3 sequence is 15 residues long. Germline-derived CDR1 and CDR2 are MNHNS and SASEGT. Here the CDR3 reads CASSESTGVAYEQYF. The CDR3 nucleotides are TGTGCCAGCAGTGAATCGACAGGGGTGGCCTACGAGCAGTACTTC.

The genes are TRBV2 and TRBJ1-1, with a tentative D call TRBD1 (6 bases). This CDR3 comprises 13 residues. V was clipped by 2 bases and J by 5 bases, with 9 bases between them. Germline V CDR1 and CDR2: SNHLY, FYNNEI. CDR3: CASSELGGTEAFF. The CDR3 DNA reads as TGTGCCAGCAGTGAATTAGGGGGAACTGAAGCTTTCTTT.

V gene TRBV20-1 combines with J gene TRBJ2-5; D gene ambiguous. The V end was cut by 5 bases, the J end by 2 bases, with 6 bases between. The CDR3 runs to 11 residues. CDR1 DFQATT and CDR2 SNEGSKA come from the germline V gene (reference sequence). The DNA of the CDR3 is TGCAGTGCTGTATTTCAAGAGACCCAGTACTTC. Its translation is CSAVFQETQYF.

This chain connects TRBV7-2 to TRBJ1-2, with D maybe TRBD1 (6 bases). CDR3 length: 14 residues. V was shortened by 4 bases and J by 6 bases, with 15 bases between the two germline ends. The germline V gene has CDR1 SGHTA and CDR2 FQGNSA. The CDR3 protein is CASSYRVEINGYTF. CDR3 nucleotides: TGTGCCAGCAGCTACAGGGTGGAGATTAATGGCTACACCTTC.

The genes are TRBV11-2 and TRBJ2-3, with 10 bases lining up with TRBD2. The CDR3 is 15 residues long. V shed 5 bases and J 9 bases; nucleotides not matched to a gene: 11. Germline V gene data show CDR1 as SGHAT and CDR2 as FQNNGV. The CDR3 reads CASSPTRLAGATQYF. The CDR3 DNA reads TGTGCCAGCAGCCCAACCCGGCTAGCGGGGGCCACGCAGTATTTT. The full variable domain, its missing parts supplied by reference TRBV11-2 and TRBJ2-3, is EAGVAQSPRYKIIEKRQSVAFWCNPISGHATLYWYQQILGQGPKLLIQFQNNGVVDDSQLPKDRFSAERLKGVDSTLKIQPAKLEDSAVYLCASSPTRLAGATQYFGPGTRLTVL.

V and J are TRBV28 and TRBJ2-6; D remains ambiguous. This CDR3 is built from 13 residues. In germline, CDR1 is MDHEN, CDR2 SYDVKM. V dropped 11 bases and J dropped 4 bases, with 12 bases sitting between them. Here the CDR3 reads CAVRGPGANVLTF. The CDR3 DNA sequence: TGTGCCGTTAGAGGCCCCGGGGCCAACGTCCTGACTTTC. The complete variable domain, with remaining parts taken from reference TRBV28 and TRBJ2-6, reads DVKVTQSSRYLVKRTGEKVFLECVQDMDHENMFWYRQDPGLGLRLIYFSYDVKMKEKGDIPEGYSVSREKKERFSLILESASTNQTSMYLCAVRGPGANVLTFGAGSRLTVL.

The chain uses TRBV30 and TRBJ2-1; D possibly corresponds to TRBD2 (6 bases). Per the germline V gene, CDR1 is GTSNPN and CDR2 is SVGIG (reference sequence). V was cut by 5 bases and J by 2 bases, with 13 bases left in between. This CDR3 has 14 amino acids. The CDR3 nucleotides are TGTGCCTGGGGATCGGGAGTTCCCTACAATGAGCAGTTCTTC. Translated, it gives CAWGSGVPYNEQFF.

The V call is TRBV5-4, the J call TRBJ2-7; D gene uncertain. The CDR3 contains 13 residues. Germline CDR1 SGHNT, CDR2 YYREEE (reference sequence). V was clipped by 4 bases and J by 0 bases, with 8 bases between them. The CDR3 loop is CASSQVSSYEQYF. The CDR3 nucleotides read TGTGCCAGCAGCCAAGTGAGCTCCTACGAGCAGTACTTC.

This rearrangement joins TRBV9 to TRBJ2-7, with a possible D match to TRBD2 (6 bases). The V gene's germline CDR1 is SGDLS and CDR2 YYNGEE. The ends were cut back, 4 bases at V and 2 bases at J, with 10 bases in the middle. The CDR3 consists of 13 residues. CDR3 in DNA: TGTGCCAGCAGCCCTAGCGCCGCCTACGAGCAGTACTTC. It codes for CASSPSAAYEQYF.

J is TRBJ2-7 and V is TRBV7-2; maybe TRBD1 (5 bases). CDR3 size: 15 residues. Germline V lookup: CDR1 SGHTA, CDR2 FQGNSA. V was clipped by 4 bases and J by 0 bases, with 13 bases between them. The CDR3 nucleotides read TGTGCCAGCAGCTCCAGTAGGGGTAGCTCCTACGAGCAGTACTTC. Amino acid sequence: CASSSSRGSSYEQYF. The whole variable domain, filled in from reference TRBV7-2 and TRBJ2-7, reads GAGVSQSPSNKVTEKGKDVELRCDPISGHTALYWYRQSLGQGLEFLIYFQGNSAPDKSGLPSDRFSAERTGGSVSTLTIQRTQQEDSAVYLCASSSSRGSSYEQYFGPGTRLTVT.

The chain uses TRBV21-1 and TRBJ2-3; TRBD1 reflects the table's D call only, with no check against the DNA. TRBV21-1 is designated a pseudogene. This CDR3 is 18 amino acids long. CDR3 amino acids: CASSKDGGAGQGTDTQYF. In DNA form, the CDR3 reads TGTGCCAGCAGCAAAGATGGTGGTGCGGGACAGGGCACAGATACGCAGTATTTT.

This chain connects TRBV7-6 to TRBJ2-3; TRBD2 matches 7 bases. J was trimmed by 6 bases and V by 4 bases; bases with no gene match: 13. The CDR3 length is 16 residues. The germline V gene encodes CDR1 SGHVS and CDR2 FNYEAQ. The DNA for the CDR3 is TGTGCCAGCAGCTCCGGGAGCGGGGCTCTCGGGGATACGCAGTATTTT. Its translation: CASSSGSGALGDTQYF.

V is TRBV6-1 and J is TRBJ1-1; 8 bases map to TRBD1. The J segment lost 0 bases and the V segment lost 10 bases, leaving 4 bases of the junction unmatched. The CDR3 is 13 amino acids. Germline V lookup: CDR1 MNHNS, CDR2 SASEGT. The CDR3 nucleotides are TGTGCCACTCGGACAGGGTTGAACACTGAAGCTTTCTTT. Translating gives CATRTGLNTEAFF.

This chain uses TRBV28 with TRBJ2-1, with 7 bases lining up with TRBD1. This CDR3 region has 14 residues. The trim removed 5 bases at V and 11 bases at J, leaving 12 bases unmatched. The germline V gene has CDR1 MDHEN and CDR2 SYDVKM. The CDR3 bases are TGTGCCAGCAGTCCCCTCATGAACAGGGGTAAGCAGTTCTTC. Translation gives CASSPLMNRGKQFF.

The J gene is TRBJ1-5, the V gene TRBV27, with 7 bases identical to TRBD1. Germline-derived CDR1 and CDR2 are MNHEY and SMNVEV (reference sequence). J lost 2 bases, V lost 2 bases, and 3 bases had no gene match. The CDR3 extends over 15 amino acids. The DNA for the CDR3 is TGTGCCAGCAGTTTACGCGGACAGGGCAATCAGCCCCAGCATTTT. Translated: CASSLRGQGNQPQHF.

This chain joins TRBV2 and TRBJ1-1; TRBD1 agrees at 7 bases. V dropped 6 bases and J dropped 4; count of bases not matched to a gene: 11. Germline CDR1 reads SNHLY; CDR2 reads FYNNEI. CDR3 size: 15 residues. CDR3 DNA: TGTGCCAGCAGCGTTGGGACAGTGTCCCGCACTGAAGCTTTCTTT. Protein: CASSVGTVSRTEAFF.

V gene TRBV18 combines with J gene TRBJ2-3; TRBD2 might be the D (5 bases). V was shortened by 6 bases and J by 2 bases, with 12 bases between the two germline ends. Germline V gives CDR1 KGHSH, CDR2 LQKENI. The CDR3 contains 14 residues. The CDR3 region is CASSPPEATDTQYF. Here the CDR3 DNA reads TGTGCCAGCTCTCCCCCGGAGGCCACAGATACGCAGTATTTT.

This rearrangement joins TRBV15 to TRBJ1-4; tentative D call: TRBD1 (6 bases). Trimming took off 1 base at V and 10 bases at J, with 16 bases between the two ends. The CDR3 contains 15 residues. Germline CDR1 LNHNV, CDR2 YYDKDF (reference sequence). In DNA, the CDR3 is TGTGCCACCAGCAGAGGTAGCGGGGACACCTCAAAACTGTTTTTT. Its protein product is CATSRGSGDTSKLFF.

The gene calls are TRBV23-1 and TRBJ2-3; D perhaps matches TRBD2 (6 bases). TRBV23-1 counts as an open reading frame of uncertain function. V lost 0 bases and J lost 2, with 15 bases in between. This CDR3 is 17 amino acids long. The DNA of the CDR3 is TGCGCCAGCAGTCAATCCGGCCGGGACTCTATCACAGATACGCAGTATTTT. Protein: CASSQSGRDSITDTQYF.

This clone was seen once. The V call is TRBV23-1, the J call TRBJ1-1; D may be TRBD1 (5 bases). Being an ORF, TRBV23-1 has a function that is uncertain. The germline V and J ends were trimmed by 0 bases and 0 bases, with 20 bases remaining between them. The CDR3 loop spans 19 amino acids. The CDR3 here is CASSQSRRQTTFLNTEAFF. CDR3 nucleotides: TGCGCCAGCAGTCAATCGAGACGACAGACAACTTTCTTGAACACTGAAGCTTTCTTT.